This TCR beta chain is drawn from a study of cytomegalovirus exposure and HLA in healthy donors. Overall study context: Early released data comprised about 85 million unique TCRs from HLA-typed donors.

PCR used 60 Vbeta primers and 13 Jbeta primers. TCRdb's copy holds only in-frame clones and misses some; the assay was immunoSEQ multiplex PCR. The data show 100,000 to 150,000 clones, about 78% seen once. Details on this clone: What it binds is unknown.

Germline lookup yields CDR1 SNHLY and CDR2 FYNNEI. CDR3 length: 14 residues. General study results and limits: Earlier findings revealed that most TCR beta V segments proved productive either about 87% or about 30% of the time. A few chains tied to CMV proved CMV antigen-specific in vitro.

The V gene is TRBV2, the J gene TRBJ2-5; 7 bases align to TRBD1. The J call could be wrong; TRBJ2-7 is a better fit for the DNA end. The sequence was collected from a human donor in good health. Sequenced material: PBMCs. The CDR3 spells CASSEGGGIYEQYF. In nucleotides, the CDR3 is TGTGCCAGCAGTGAAGGAGGGGGCATCTACGAGCAGTACTTC.